This record covers a single T cell receptor beta chain. Its target is not known. The CDR3 has 15 amino acids. Trimming cost V 4 bases and J 5 bases, with 17 bases left between them. The germline V gene has CDR1 LGHDT and CDR2 YNNKEL (reference sequence). TCRdb processed the reads anew with MiXCR; each CDR3 protein has one entry. Altogether about 270,000 distinct CDR3 sequences are present, roughly a fifth being singletons, with the ten largest covering about 21%. The sample comes from a study of T cell repertoires in cytomegalovirus infection. Whole-study findings and limits: The ex vivo response showed dominance by HLA-C-restricted CMV-specific TCR beta clonotypes.

Sample: cultured PBMCs, taken from culture after CMV antigen stimulation. This chain connects TRBV3-1 to TRBJ2-5; D call uncertain. This receptor was identified in a human donor in good health (CMV status not recorded). Some clones in this sample may be carry-over from other donors' samples. CDR3 sequence (DNA): TGTGCCAGCAGCCGACCCCCCGGAACACAGGAGACCCAGTACTTC. Its translation: CASSRPPGTQETQYF.